These 27 T cell receptor beta chains came from one sample sequenced in a study of cytomegalovirus exposure and HLA in healthy donors. Use of 60 Vbeta and 13 Jbeta primers characterized the PCR. Clones were read by immunoSEQ multiplex PCR, and TCRdb kept only the in-frame ones, dropping some. This sample's clone table lists around 26,000 clones. Sequenced input: PBMCs. The origin of the receptors is a male donor in good health and CMV-seropositive.

The chain is built from TRBV30 and TRBJ1-2; 9 nucleotides line up with TRBD1. The germline CDR1 and CDR2 sequences are GTSNPN and SVGIG (reference sequence). The junction had 9 bases not matched to a gene; V was cut back by 3 bases and J by 7 bases. The CDR3 extends over 14 amino acids. DNA of the CDR3: TGTGCCTGGAGGCCGGGACAGGGACGGAGTGGCTACACCTTC. It is translated as CAWRPGQGRSGYTF.

This rearrangement joins TRBV28 to TRBJ1-1, with D perhaps matching TRBD1 (6 bases). V was trimmed by 4 bases and J by 7 bases, leaving 13 bases between them. From germline, CDR1 is MDHEN and CDR2 SYDVKM. The CDR3 is 13 residues long. In DNA form, the CDR3 reads TGTGCCAGCAGTTCACAGGGCAACTTTGAAGCTTTCTTT. Protein: CASSSQGNFEAFF.

The CDR3 sequence: CASSTTRVGTYEQYF. Written as DNA, the CDR3 is TGTGCCAGCAGCACGACCAGGGTAGGGACCTACGAGCAGTACTTC. The rearrangement links TRBV7-2 to TRBJ2-7, with D possibly matching TRBD1 (5 bases). Germline V gene sequence: CDR1 SGHTA, CDR2 FQGNSA. With 5 bases removed from V and 2 bases from J, the gap between germline ends came to 16 bases. This CDR3 comprises 15 residues.

The gene calls are TRBV11-2 and TRBJ2-7; D may be TRBD1 (5 bases). Trimming took off 0 bases at V and 3 bases at J, with 9 bases between the two ends. The CDR3 loop spans 14 amino acids. From germline, CDR1 is SGHAT and CDR2 FQNNGV. Written as DNA, the CDR3 is TGTGCCAGCAGCTTAGAAGCCACAGGCTACGAGCAGTACTTC. Its protein product is CASSLEATGYEQYF.

J is TRBJ1-4 and V is TRBV29-1; D is perhaps TRBD1 (5 bases). The CDR3 has 14 residues. From germline, CDR1 is SQVTM and CDR2 ANQGSEA. V was pared by 4 bases and J by 7 bases, with 16 bases between. Here the CDR3 DNA reads TGCAGCGTTGTAGGCGGGACGGGGAGTGAAAAACTGTTTTTT. Its translation: CSVVGGTGSEKLFF.

The chain uses TRBV6-4 and TRBJ2-1; TRBD2 might be the D (6 bases). There are 13 residues in the CDR3. Germline CDR1 MRHNA, CDR2 SNTAGT. The ends were cut back, 4 bases at V and 8 bases at J, with 12 bases in the middle. CDR3 coding DNA: TGTGCCAGCAGTGCGACTAGTCGTGATGAGCAGTTCTTC. Translated: CASSATSRDEQFF.

The chain employs TRBV6-5 and TRBJ2-7; D possibly corresponds to TRBD1 (6 bases). The CDR3 is 13 amino acids. V lost 6 bases, J lost 6 bases, and 15 bases lay in between. Per germline, CDR1 MNHEY and CDR2 SVGAGI. CDR3 DNA sequence: TGTGCCAGCAGCCGGGACAAGTTCCTCGAGCAGTACTTC. Translation: CASSRDKFLEQYF.

The rearrangement joins TRBV30 to TRBJ2-3, with unresolved D. Germline V lookup: CDR1 GTSNPN, CDR2 SVGIG (reference sequence). The V and J ends lost 1 base and 2 bases respectively, with 10 bases between them. The CDR3 runs 14 residues. The CDR3 region is CAWSGLAHTDTQYF. For the CDR3, the DNA is TGTGCCTGGAGTGGGTTAGCTCACACAGATACGCAGTATTTT.

The chain couples TRBV10-3 to TRBJ2-7; 12 bases line up with TRBD2. This CDR3 comprises 15 residues. V lost 4 bases and J lost 6; bases outside the gene matches: 7. Germline lookup yields CDR1 ENHRY and CDR2 SYGVKD. DNA for the CDR3: TGTGCCATCAGTGCAAGACTAGCGGGGGAGTCCGAGCAGTACTTC. It specifies CAISARLAGESEQYF.

The J gene is TRBJ2-1, the V gene TRBV18, with D possibly being TRBD1 (6 bases). Deletions cut 8 bases from V and 0 bases from J, with 17 bases between. Germline V gene sequence: CDR1 KGHSH, CDR2 LQKENI. The CDR3 spans 16 residues. CDR3 amino acids: CASTSPGQSSYNEQFF. DNA for the CDR3: TGTGCCAGCACATCCCCGGGACAAAGCTCCTACAATGAGCAGTTCTTC.

The chain links TRBV5-5 to TRBJ1-1, with 7 bases that match TRBD1. Trimming removed 0 bases from V and 1 base from J; junction bases left unmatched: 3. The CDR3 runs to 15 residues. Per the germline V gene, CDR1 is SGHKS and CDR2 is YYEKEE (reference sequence). DNA of the CDR3: TGTGCCAGCAGCTTGGCCGGGACAGAGAACACTGAAGCTTTCTTT. Translated, it gives CASSLAGTENTEAFF.

This chain connects TRBV5-1 to TRBJ1-2, with a tentative D call TRBD1 (5 bases). The CDR3 totals 12 residues. Germline V gives CDR1 SGHRS, CDR2 YFSETQ. Trimming removed 6 bases at V and 9 bases at J, with 15 bases between. The CDR3 bases are TGCGCCAGCACCTGGGACGGGAGGCGCTACACCTTC. This sequence encodes CASTWDGRRYTF.

The chain couples TRBV4-1 to TRBJ1-5; 10 bases are a match to TRBD1. CDR1 is MGHRA and CDR2 is YSYEKL in the germline V gene. This CDR3 is 16 amino acids long. The V segment lost 3 bases and the J segment 4 bases; nucleotides outside the gene matches: 6. For the CDR3, the DNA is TGCGCCAGCAGCCAGTTAGGACAGGGGGAAAATCAGCCCCAGCATTTT. It translates to CASSQLGQGENQPQHF.

This chain links TRBV19 with TRBJ1-2, with D possibly being TRBD1 (5 bases). The CDR3 is 14 amino acids. With 4 bases removed from V and 7 bases from J, the gap between germline ends came to 16 bases. CDR1 is LNHDA, CDR2 SQIVND, per germline (reference sequence). DNA of the CDR3: TGTGCCAGTAGTACCTCTTTAGACAGCCGTGGCTACACCTTC. Translated, it gives CASSTSLDSRGYTF.

The chain carries TRBV9 and TRBJ1-4; D is ambiguous. Trimming removed 2 bases at V and 5 bases at J, with 10 bases between. Germline V CDR1 and CDR2: SGDLS, YYNGEE. The CDR3 totals 14 residues. The CDR3 DNA reads as TGTGCCAGCAGCGTGGCCCCCTGGAATGAAAAACTGTTTTTT. This encodes CASSVAPWNEKLFF.

The CDR3 is CASSRDRVGGEQYF. The DNA of the CDR3 is TGTGCCAGCTCACGTGACAGAGTTGGTGGTGAGCAGTACTTC. The rearrangement uses TRBV18 and TRBJ2-7; weak D call: TRBD1 (5 bases). This CDR3 is 14 amino acids long. V lost 4 bases to trimming and J lost 7 bases, with 17 bases between them. Germline CDR1 and CDR2: KGHSH and LQKENI. Combining the CDR3 with reference TRBV18 and TRBJ2-7 gives the whole variable domain NAGVMQNPRHLVRRRGQEARLRCSPMKGHSHVYWYRQLPEEGLKFMVYLQKENIIDESGMPKERFSAEFPKEGPSILRIQQVVRGDSAAYFCASSRDRVGGEQYFGPGTRLTVT.

The CDR3 sequence is CASSPTTGDSPLHF. The CDR3 DNA follows: TGTGCCAGCTCACCCACAACGGGTGACTCACCCCTCCACTTT. The chain is built from TRBV18 and TRBJ1-6, with unresolved D. V was pared by 3 bases and J by 10 bases, with 13 bases between. The germline V gene has CDR1 KGHSH and CDR2 LQKENI. The length of the CDR3 is 14 residues.

This CDR3 reads CASSDRGGETQYF. CDR3 bases: TGTGCCAGCAGCGATCGGGGGGGAGAGACCCAGTACTTC. J is TRBJ2-5 and V is TRBV5-4; 8 positions match TRBD2. This CDR3 comprises 13 residues. Germline V CDR1 and CDR2: SGHNT, YYREEE (reference sequence). V was clipped by 4 bases and J by 4 bases; unmatched bases: 3.

V is TRBV7-9 and J is TRBJ2-1; tentatively, D is TRBD1 (6 bases). Germline-derived CDR1 and CDR2 are SEHNR and FQNEAQ (reference sequence). V was cut by 5 bases and J by 5 bases, with 16 bases left in between. The CDR3 sequence is 15 residues long. CDR3 residues: CASSLQGTTDNEQFF. The DNA of the CDR3 is TGTGCCAGCAGCCTACAGGGAACGACGGACAATGAGCAGTTCTTC.

V gene TRBV2 combines with J gene TRBJ1-1; D ambiguous. V gave up 6 bases and J gave up 6 bases, with 8 bases separating them. This CDR3 has 11 amino acids. The germline V gene encodes CDR1 SNHLY and CDR2 FYNNEI. CDR3 sequence: CASRREAEAFF. The CDR3 DNA sequence: TGTGCCAGCAGGAGGGAGGCTGAAGCTTTCTTT.

The V gene is TRBV19, the J gene TRBJ1-2; D possibly corresponds to TRBD1 (6 bases). Germline loops: CDR1 LNHDA, CDR2 SQIVND (reference sequence). The CDR3 contains 15 residues. The V gene lost 10 bases and the J gene lost 14 bases, with 32 bases spanning the gap. For the CDR3, the DNA is TGTGCCACCCAGGGGACGGCGTTAACTAACTATGGCCAAACCTTC. Protein sequence: CATQGTALTNYGQTF.

The J gene is TRBJ2-7, the V gene TRBV5-3, with D perhaps TRBD2 (6 bases). TRBV5-3 is flagged as an ORF with uncertain function. The CDR3 is made up of 15 amino acids. V lost 3 bases to trimming and J lost 8 bases, with 21 bases between them. The chain's CDR3 is CARSYRPGLKNQQYF. The CDR3 DNA follows: TGTGCCAGAAGCTATCGTCCGGGACTCAAAAACCAGCAGTACTTC.

With regard to this clone: A junction boundary mismatches the germline segment, possibly from a read error. Other nucleotide sequences from this sample produce the same CDR3. The chain combines TRBV29-1 with TRBJ1-6, with 7 bases matching TRBD1. Germline values: CDR1 SQVTM, CDR2 ANQGSEA. The CDR3 has 14 residues. The CDR3 nucleotides read TGCAGCGTCTCGACAGGGATGAGCAATTCACCCCTACACTTT. Translating gives CSVSTGMSNSPLHF.

Notes on this clone: The junction does not match germline at one end; this may be a read error. The CDR3 spells CASSQGRDPTNTQYF. In DNA form, the CDR3 reads TGCGCCAGCAGCCAAGGGAGGGACCCCACAAATACGCAGTATTTT. V and J are TRBV4-3 and TRBJ2-3; D perhaps matches TRBD2 (6 bases). Per germline, CDR1 LGHNA and CDR2 YSLEER. This CDR3 is built from 15 residues.

The chain recombines TRBV5-4 with TRBJ2-1, with 9 bases fitting TRBD2. CDR1 SGHNT and CDR2 YYREEE come from the germline V gene (reference sequence). V shed 2 bases, J shed 6 bases, and the junction held 6 bases outside the gene matches. The CDR3 is 15 residues long. CDR3: CASSFTGLAFNEQFF. The CDR3 DNA sequence: TGTGCCAGCAGCTTTACGGGACTAGCATTCAATGAGCAGTTCTTC.

The chain has TRBV10-3 and TRBJ2-3, with no clear D. The germline V and J ends were trimmed by 2 bases and 4 bases, with 7 bases remaining between them. This CDR3 has 13 amino acids. CDR1 and CDR2 (germline): ENHRY, SYGVKD. The CDR3 coding sequence is TGTGCCATCAGTGAGGAGTACGCAGATACGCAGTATTTT. Translation gives CAISEEYADTQYF.

J is TRBJ2-7 and V is TRBV18, with TRBD2 identical over 11 bases. Germline V lookup: CDR1 KGHSH, CDR2 LQKENI. J gave up 2 bases and V 4 bases, and 4 bases lay outside the gene matches. The CDR3 has 15 amino acids. This CDR3 is CASSLGTSGAYEQYF. The CDR3 nucleotides are TGTGCCAGCTCACTCGGGACTAGCGGAGCCTACGAGCAGTACTTC.